What follows describes a single T cell receptor (beta chain). Its antigen remains unknown. This record comes from a study of graft-versus-host responses after intestinal transplantation. Profiled with immunoSEQ multiplex PCR; TCRdb holds only in-frame clones, not every one. Altogether around 49,000 clones are present, about 90% being singletons, with the ten largest covering 0.5% to 0.8%. The CDR3 totals 15 residues. V gave up 1 base and J gave up 0 bases, with 8 bases separating them. The germline V gene encodes CDR1 SGHTS and CDR2 YDEGEE. This clonotype was sampled from a human donor who was the organ donor for an intestinal transplant. The source was unstimulated CD4+ T cells sorted from spleen or lymph node cells, collected before transplant. The chain joins TRBV5-8 to TRBJ1-3; a weak D match, TRBD1 (5 bases). The CDR3 loop is CASSLYRNSGNTIYF. CDR3 coding DNA: TGTGCCAGCAGCTTGTACAGGAACTCTGGAAACACCATATATTTT.